The 2 T cell receptor beta chains below come from one sample, sequenced in a study of T-cell memory formation after mild COVID-19. In TCRdb, the 5' RACE reads were re-called with MiXCR into one record per CDR3 protein. Of 35,000 to 50,000 distinct CDR3 sequences in the sample, 8% to 10% were seen once. Sequencing used PBMCs or a T cell subset sorted from them (not recorded which). These receptors were collected from an adult woman who had mild COVID-19 (a few samples of this study predate the infection). Cell type and time point are not known.

The sample holds many counts of this clonotype. This rearrangement joins TRBV20-1 to TRBJ2-1, with D possibly being TRBD2 (5 bases). CDR1 is DFQATT and CDR2 is SNEGSKA in the germline V gene (reference sequence). The germline V and J ends were trimmed by 6 bases and 0 bases, with 9 bases remaining between them. This CDR3 comprises 13 residues. As DNA, the CDR3 is TGCAGTGCGGCGGGCAGCTCCTACAATGAGCAGTTCTTC. This sequence encodes CSAAGSSYNEQFF.

V usage is TRBV7-6 and J usage is TRBJ2-1; TRBD2 agrees at 12 bases. The germline CDR1 and CDR2 sequences are SGHVS and FNYEAQ. V was pared by 4 bases and J by 7 bases, with 2 bases of the junction left unmatched. CDR3 size: 14 residues. The CDR3 reads CASSSGTSGNEQFF. CDR3 bases: TGTGCCAGCAGCTCAGGGACTAGCGGGAATGAGCAGTTCTTC.